This note documents a single T cell receptor (beta chain) sequence. The data stem from a study of technical replicates of blood from several donors. Only in-frame clones appear in the TCRdb table, and some are missing; sequencing was by immunoSEQ multiplex PCR. Here the sample spans 75,000 to 100,000 clones, roughly 94% being singletons. Sequenced material: T cells isolated from PBMCs. The sequence was obtained from a human donor in good health.

CDR3 loop: CASSLAGTGGFEQYF. CDR3 sequence (DNA): TGTGCCAGCAGTTTAGCCGGGACAGGGGGATTCGAGCAGTACTTC. The rearrangement uses TRBV28 and TRBJ2-7, with TRBD1 matching 11 bases. The CDR3 is 15 amino acids. The J segment lost 6 bases and the V segment lost 2 bases, leaving 6 bases of the junction unmatched. Germline-derived CDR1 and CDR2 are MDHEN and SYDVKM. Using reference TRBV28 and TRBJ2-7 for the parts outside the CDR3, the full variable domain is DVKVTQSSRYLVKRTGEKVFLECVQDMDHENMFWYRQDPGLGLRLIYFSYDVKMKEKGDIPEGYSVSREKKERFSLILESASTNQTSMYLCASSLAGTGGFEQYFGPGTRLTVT.